Reported below is one T cell receptor (beta chain). The data are from a study of T cells expressing NK-cell markers. TCRdb reprocessed the 5' RACE reads; each CDR3 protein has one entry and no DNA is given. Across more than 120,000 distinct CDR3 sequences, the top ten clones capture 12% of the sample. The source material was blood T cells: a sorted CD56 or NKG2C T cell subset, CD4+ or CD8+ T cells, or bulk PBMC T cells (not recorded which). The receptor's source is a man between 18 and 29 years old in good health.

Here the CDR3 reads CSAQGASYNEQFF. The chain recombines TRBV20-1 with TRBJ2-1; the D call of TRBD1 rests on TCRdb alone, since no DNA is present to check it. The CDR3 length is 13 residues. Per the germline V gene, CDR1 is DFQATT and CDR2 is SNEGSKA (reference sequence).